The 18 T cell receptor beta chains in this list originate from one sample, sequenced in a study of blood T cell repertoires in COVID-19. Some clones are missing from TCRdb's copy, which holds only in-frame ones; the method was immunoSEQ multiplex PCR. The sample records about 200,000 clones, about 90% being singletons. Sample: PBMCs or T cells enriched from blood (not recorded which). Receptor source: a woman between 18 and 30 years old who had recovered from COVID-19.

The chain recombines TRBV5-1 with TRBJ2-1; the D gene is possibly TRBD2 (6 bases). The CDR3 runs 14 residues. Germline V CDR1 and CDR2: SGHRS, YFSETQ. The ends were cut back, 0 bases at V and 5 bases at J, with 9 bases in the middle. CDR3 in amino acids: CASSLGGAHNEQFF. CDR3 DNA: TGCGCCAGCAGCTTGGGCGGGGCTCACAATGAGCAGTTCTTC.

This chain connects TRBV18 to TRBJ1-2; D is perhaps TRBD1 (6 bases). The CDR3 spans 16 residues. Germline CDR1 and CDR2: KGHSH and LQKENI. V was pared by 5 bases and J by 4 bases, with 20 bases between. CDR3 sequence (DNA): TGTGCCAGCTCAAAACAACAGGGAGAGTCCGGCTATGGCTACACCTTC. Residues: CASSKQQGESGYGYTF.

J is TRBJ1-4 and V is TRBV4-1; 7 bases are a match to TRBD1. CDR1 is MGHRA and CDR2 is YSYEKL in the germline V gene. The CDR3 runs 15 residues. The V segment lost 2 bases and the J segment 3 bases; nucleotides outside the gene matches: 3. In DNA, the CDR3 is TGCGCCAGCAGCCAAAGGGACAGACCTAATGAAAAACTGTTTTTT. This gives the protein CASSQRDRPNEKLFF.

This rearrangement joins TRBV6-5 to TRBJ1-4, with D possibly matching TRBD1 (6 bases). Germline V gives CDR1 MNHEY, CDR2 SVGAGI. The CDR3 is 13 amino acids. Trimming left V 10 bases short and J 8 bases short, with 17 bases between. CDR3 amino acids: CATAPRGTEKLFF. The CDR3 region has the DNA TGTGCCACCGCCCCTAGGGGGACCGAAAAACTGTTTTTT.

The chain uses TRBV4-2 and TRBJ1-5; 7 nucleotides line up with TRBD1. Germline V gene sequence: CDR1 LGHNA, CDR2 YNFKEQ. Germline trimming cut 4 bases from V and 11 bases from J; bases unmatched to any gene: 14. The CDR3 is 15 amino acids. CDR3 residues: CASSLTPTGTEAQHF. DNA of the CDR3: TGTGCCAGCAGCCTTACACCGACAGGGACGGAGGCCCAGCATTTT.

The V and J genes are TRBV28 and TRBJ2-3; D might be TRBD2 (5 bases). Germline CDR1 and CDR2: MDHEN and SYDVKM. V was cut by 10 bases and J by 6 bases, with 23 bases left in between. The CDR3 covers 15 residues. CDR3 sequence: CATLPSGQIVDTQYF. In DNA form, the CDR3 reads TGTGCCACGCTCCCCAGCGGCCAAATCGTGGATACGCAGTATTTT.

The gene calls are TRBV19 and TRBJ1-4, with a possible D match to TRBD1 (6 bases). The CDR3 has 18 amino acids. V was clipped by 5 bases and J by 2 bases, with 21 bases between them. Germline CDR1 reads LNHDA; CDR2 reads SQIVND (reference sequence). CDR3: CASSGARGIFRTNEKLFF. CDR3 DNA sequence: TGTGCCAGTAGTGGGGCCAGGGGTATTTTTCGGACTAATGAAAAACTGTTTTTT.

The chain joins TRBV29-1 to TRBJ1-1; D unclear. This CDR3 has 11 residues. CDR1 is SQVTM, CDR2 ANQGSEA, per germline. The V gene lost 1 base and the J gene lost 3 bases, with 3 bases spanning the gap. Written as DNA, the CDR3 is TGCAGCGTTGAAGCCGACACTGAAGCTTTCTTT. It translates to CSVEADTEAFF.

Comments on this clone: A read error may produce the germline difference seen at one junction end. The J gene is TRBJ1-1, the V gene TRBV6-5; no definite D call. CDR3 size: 13 residues. Per the germline V gene, CDR1 is MNHEY and CDR2 is SVGAGI. In nucleotides, the CDR3 is TGTGCCAGCAGCCCAACAGTTAACATTGAAGCTTTCTTT. It encodes CASSPTVNIEAFF.

The chain links TRBV11-2 to TRBJ2-2, with 9 bases identical to TRBD2. The CDR3 has 17 residues. V trimming: 0 bases; J trimming: 4 bases; junction bases outside the gene matches: 6. The germline V gene has CDR1 SGHAT and CDR2 FQNNGV. The CDR3, as DNA: TGTGCCAGCAGCTTAGATCTCGGACTAGCGCCCACCGGGGAGCTGTTTTTT. Its translation: CASSLDLGLAPTGELFF.

Only one count was recorded for this clone. The rearrangement uses TRBV10-3 and TRBJ1-3; D uncertain. CDR1 is ENHRY, CDR2 SYGVKD, per germline. This CDR3 has 16 amino acids. The V end lost 6 bases, the J end lost 0 bases, and 15 bases lay between the germline ends. DNA for the CDR3: TGTGCCATCAGCATCTTTGGTCCTAGCTCTGGAAACACCATATATTTT. Residues: CAISIFGPSSGNTIYF.

The chain links TRBV19 to TRBJ1-4, with D possibly matching TRBD1 (5 bases). The CDR3 consists of 15 residues. Trimming removed 5 bases from V and 3 bases from J, with 13 bases in between. The germline V gene encodes CDR1 LNHDA and CDR2 SQIVND (reference sequence). CDR3 region: CASSGRGPANEKLFF. The CDR3 nucleotides are TGTGCCAGTAGTGGAAGGGGTCCTGCTAATGAAAAACTGTTTTTT.

This clone has a single count. The rearrangement joins TRBV19 to TRBJ2-1; no definite D call. CDR1 is LNHDA and CDR2 is SQIVND in the germline V gene (reference sequence). V lost 5 bases, J lost 0 bases, and 8 bases lay in between. The CDR3 contains 14 residues. The CDR3, as DNA: TGTGCCAGTAGTTATACCAGCTCCTACAATGAGCAGTTCTTC. This translates into CASSYTSSYNEQFF.

This chain connects TRBV4-2 to TRBJ2-1; tentatively, D is TRBD1 (5 bases). Per germline, CDR1 LGHNA and CDR2 YNFKEQ. V was shortened by 0 bases and J by 4 bases, with 13 bases between the two germline ends. The CDR3 is made up of 16 amino acids. Here the CDR3 reads CASSQEAGSTYNEQFF. As DNA, the CDR3 is TGTGCCAGCAGCCAAGAAGCAGGGTCGACTTACAATGAGCAGTTCTTC.

The V call is TRBV10-2, the J call TRBJ2-2; TRBD1 matches at 10 bases. Germline V CDR1 and CDR2: WSHSY, SAAADI. The ends lost 8 bases at V and 4 bases at J; junction bases unmatched: 7. This CDR3 contains 15 residues. As DNA, the CDR3 is TGCGCCAGCGGGCGACAGGGGGCTATCACCGGGGAGCTGTTTTTT. This sequence encodes CASGRQGAITGELFF.

The V call is TRBV24-1, the J call TRBJ1-5; D unresolved. Per germline, CDR1 KGHDR and CDR2 SFDVKD. The CDR3 has 14 residues. Trimming removed 2 bases at V and 3 bases at J, with 7 bases between. The chain's CDR3 is CATSDSSYNQPQHF. As DNA, the CDR3 is TGTGCCACCAGTGATTCCAGTTACAATCAGCCCCAGCATTTT.

The chain has TRBV18 and TRBJ2-4; D perhaps matches TRBD1 (6 bases). Germline CDR1 and CDR2: KGHSH and LQKENI. V dropped 5 bases and J dropped 5 bases, with 10 bases sitting between them. This CDR3 contains 13 residues. The CDR3 DNA sequence: TGTGCCAGCTCATGGGACATAGAAAACATTCAGTACTTC. This sequence encodes CASSWDIENIQYF.

The chain joins TRBV3-1 (or the pseudogene TRBV3-2) to TRBJ2-6, with 7 bases matching TRBD1. V lost 1 base, J lost 4 bases, and 7 bases stayed unmatched. Germline V gives CDR1 LGHDT, CDR2 YNNKEL (reference sequence). The CDR3 consists of 17 residues. The CDR3 region has the DNA TGTGCCAGCAGCCAAGGACAGGGTTCGTTAGGGGCCAACGTCCTGACTTTC. Its protein is CASSQGQGSLGANVLTF.